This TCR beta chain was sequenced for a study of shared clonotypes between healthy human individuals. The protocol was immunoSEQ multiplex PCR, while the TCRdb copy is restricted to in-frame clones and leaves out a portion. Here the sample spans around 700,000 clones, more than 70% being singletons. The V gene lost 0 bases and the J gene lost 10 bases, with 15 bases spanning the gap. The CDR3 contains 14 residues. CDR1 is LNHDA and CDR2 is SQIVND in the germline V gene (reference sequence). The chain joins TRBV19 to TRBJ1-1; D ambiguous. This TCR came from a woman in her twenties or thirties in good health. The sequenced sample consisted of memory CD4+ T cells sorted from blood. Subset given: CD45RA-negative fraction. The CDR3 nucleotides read TGTGCCAGTAGTATAGATCGCGAGAGGATAACAGCTTTCTTT. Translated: CASSIDRERITAFF.